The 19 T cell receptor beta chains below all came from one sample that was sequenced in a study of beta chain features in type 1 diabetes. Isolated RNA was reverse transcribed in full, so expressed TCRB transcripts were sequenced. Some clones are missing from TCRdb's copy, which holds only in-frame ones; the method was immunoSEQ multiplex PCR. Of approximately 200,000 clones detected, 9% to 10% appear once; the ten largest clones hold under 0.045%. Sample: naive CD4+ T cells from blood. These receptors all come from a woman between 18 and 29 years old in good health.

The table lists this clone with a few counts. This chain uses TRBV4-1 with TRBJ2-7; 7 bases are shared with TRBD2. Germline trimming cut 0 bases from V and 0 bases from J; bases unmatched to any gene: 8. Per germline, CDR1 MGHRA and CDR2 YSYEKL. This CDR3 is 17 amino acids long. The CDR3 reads CASSQDSGLAASYEQYF. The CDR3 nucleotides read TGCGCCAGCAGCCAAGATAGCGGCCTAGCGGCCTCCTACGAGCAGTACTTC.

CDR3 sequence reads: CASSGLASTDTQYF. The DNA of the CDR3 is TGTGCCAGCAGTGGACTAGCGAGCACAGATACGCAGTATTTT. V and J are TRBV28 and TRBJ2-3; TRBD2 aligns across 9 bases. This CDR3 has 14 residues. Per the germline V gene, CDR1 is MDHEN and CDR2 is SYDVKM. The trim removed 5 bases at V and 0 bases at J, leaving 0 bases unmatched.

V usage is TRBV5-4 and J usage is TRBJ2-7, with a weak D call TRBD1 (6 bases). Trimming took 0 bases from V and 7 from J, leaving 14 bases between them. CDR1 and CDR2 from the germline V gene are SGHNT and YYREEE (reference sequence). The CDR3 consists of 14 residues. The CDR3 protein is CASSLEGVRGEQYF. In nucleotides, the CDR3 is TGTGCCAGCAGCTTGGAGGGAGTGAGGGGGGAGCAGTACTTC.

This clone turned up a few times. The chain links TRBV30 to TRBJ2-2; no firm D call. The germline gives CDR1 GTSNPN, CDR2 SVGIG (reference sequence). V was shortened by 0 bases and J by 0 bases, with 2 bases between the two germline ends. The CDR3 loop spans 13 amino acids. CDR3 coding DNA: TGTGCCTGGAGTGTCGCGAACACCGGGGAGCTGTTTTTT. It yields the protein CAWSVANTGELFF.

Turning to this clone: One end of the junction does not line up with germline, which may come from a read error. The CDR3 loop reads CASSLGGTGTDSPLHF. CDR3 DNA: TGTGCCAGCAGCCTAGGGGGGACAGGAACCGACTCACCCCTCCACTTT. This sequence joins TRBV13 and TRBJ1-6, with TRBD1 identical over 8 bases. Germline loops: CDR1 PRHDT, CDR2 FYEKMQ (reference sequence). The CDR3 totals 16 residues.

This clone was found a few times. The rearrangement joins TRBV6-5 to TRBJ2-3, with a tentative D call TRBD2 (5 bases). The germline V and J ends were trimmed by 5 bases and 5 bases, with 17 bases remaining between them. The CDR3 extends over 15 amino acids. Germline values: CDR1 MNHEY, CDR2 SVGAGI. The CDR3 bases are TGTGCCAGCAGTCAGCCCCCTAGTGGGAGAGATACGCAGTATTTT. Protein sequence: CASSQPPSGRDTQYF.

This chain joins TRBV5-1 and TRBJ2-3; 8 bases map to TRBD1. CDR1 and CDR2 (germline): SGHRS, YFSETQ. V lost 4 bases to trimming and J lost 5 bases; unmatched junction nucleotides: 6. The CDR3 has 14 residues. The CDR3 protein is CASSLGQAGDTQYF. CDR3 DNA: TGCGCCAGCAGCCTGGGACAGGCGGGAGATACGCAGTATTTT.

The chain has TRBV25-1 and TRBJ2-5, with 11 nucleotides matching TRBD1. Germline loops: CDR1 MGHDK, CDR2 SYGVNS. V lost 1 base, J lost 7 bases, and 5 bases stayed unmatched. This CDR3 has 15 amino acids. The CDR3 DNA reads TGTGCCAGCAGTGAATTCGATGGGACAGGGGGGACCCAGTACTTC. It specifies CASSEFDGTGGTQYF.

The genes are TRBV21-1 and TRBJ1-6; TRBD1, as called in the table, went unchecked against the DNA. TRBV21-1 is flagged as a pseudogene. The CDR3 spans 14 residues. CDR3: CASSKPDRDSPLHF. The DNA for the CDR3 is TGTGCCAGCAGCAAACCGGACAGGGATTCACCCCTCCACTTT.

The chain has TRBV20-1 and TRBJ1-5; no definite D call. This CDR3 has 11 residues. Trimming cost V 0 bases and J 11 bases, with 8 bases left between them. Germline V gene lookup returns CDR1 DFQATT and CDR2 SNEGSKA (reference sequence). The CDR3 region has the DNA TGCAGTGCTAGAGATTCGGGGACCCAGCATTTT. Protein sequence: CSARDSGTQHF.

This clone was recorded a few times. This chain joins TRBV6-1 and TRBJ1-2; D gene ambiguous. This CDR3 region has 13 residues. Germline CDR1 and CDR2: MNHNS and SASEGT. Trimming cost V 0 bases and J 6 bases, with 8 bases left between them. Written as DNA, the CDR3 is TGTGCCAGCAGTGAAGCCCCCCGGGATGGCTACACCTTC. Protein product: CASSEAPRDGYTF.

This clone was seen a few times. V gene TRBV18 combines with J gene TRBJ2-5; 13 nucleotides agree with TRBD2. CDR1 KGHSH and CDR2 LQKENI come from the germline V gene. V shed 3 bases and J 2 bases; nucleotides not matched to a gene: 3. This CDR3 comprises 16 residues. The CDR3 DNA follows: TGTGCCAGCTCACCCTCGGGACTAGCGGGGCAAGAGACCCAGTACTTC. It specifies CASSPSGLAGQETQYF.

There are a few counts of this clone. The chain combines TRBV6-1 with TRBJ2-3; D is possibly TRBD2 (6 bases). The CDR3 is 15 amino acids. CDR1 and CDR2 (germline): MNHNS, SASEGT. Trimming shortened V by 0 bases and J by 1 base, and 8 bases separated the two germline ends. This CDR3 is CASSEAWEGTDTQYF. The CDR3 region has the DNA TGTGCCAGCAGTGAAGCGTGGGAGGGCACAGATACGCAGTATTTT.

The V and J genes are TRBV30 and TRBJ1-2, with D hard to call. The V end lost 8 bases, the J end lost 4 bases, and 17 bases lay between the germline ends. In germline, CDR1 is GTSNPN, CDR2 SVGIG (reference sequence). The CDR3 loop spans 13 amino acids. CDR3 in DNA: TGTGCCAGCCAGAGAATGGGGAGCTATGGCTACACCTTC. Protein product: CASQRMGSYGYTF. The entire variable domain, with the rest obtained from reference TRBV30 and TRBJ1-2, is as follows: SQTIHQWPATLVQPVGSPLSLECTVEGTSNPNLYWYRQAAGRGLQLLFYSVGIGQISSEVPQNLSASRPQDRQFILSSKKLLLSDSGFYLCASQRMGSYGYTFGSGTRLTVV.

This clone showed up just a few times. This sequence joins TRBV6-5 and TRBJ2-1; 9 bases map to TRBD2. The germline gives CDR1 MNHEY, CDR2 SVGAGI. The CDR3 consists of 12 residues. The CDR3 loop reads CARREGLNEQFF. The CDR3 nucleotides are TGTGCACGGCGGGAGGGCCTAAATGAGCAGTTCTTC.

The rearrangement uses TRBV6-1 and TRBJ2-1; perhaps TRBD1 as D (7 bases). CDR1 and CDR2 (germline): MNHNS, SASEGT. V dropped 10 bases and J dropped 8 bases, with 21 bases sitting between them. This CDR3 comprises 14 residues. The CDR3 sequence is CATNRRGRDHEQFF. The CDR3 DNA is TGTGCCACCAATCGGAGGGGGCGGGACCATGAGCAGTTCTTC.

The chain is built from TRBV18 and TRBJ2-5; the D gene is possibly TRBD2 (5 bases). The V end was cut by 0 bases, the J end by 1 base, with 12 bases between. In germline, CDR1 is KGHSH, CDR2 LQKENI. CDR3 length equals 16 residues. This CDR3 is CASSPPLRTLQETQYF. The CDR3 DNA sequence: TGTGCCAGCTCACCACCTCTAAGGACTCTCCAAGAGACCCAGTACTTC.

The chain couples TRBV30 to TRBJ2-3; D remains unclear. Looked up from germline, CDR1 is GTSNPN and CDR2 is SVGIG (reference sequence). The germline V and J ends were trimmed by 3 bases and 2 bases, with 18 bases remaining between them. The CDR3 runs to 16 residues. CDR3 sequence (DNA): TGTGCCTGGAGAAAGAGTAGAAGACTTAACACAGATACGCAGTATTTT. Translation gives CAWRKSRRLNTDTQYF. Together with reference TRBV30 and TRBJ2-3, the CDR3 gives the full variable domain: SQTIHQWPATLVQPVGSPLSLECTVEGTSNPNLYWYRQAAGRGLQLLFYSVGIGQISSEVPQNLSASRPQDRQFILSSKKLLLSDSGFYLCAWRKSRRLNTDTQYFGPGTRLTVL.

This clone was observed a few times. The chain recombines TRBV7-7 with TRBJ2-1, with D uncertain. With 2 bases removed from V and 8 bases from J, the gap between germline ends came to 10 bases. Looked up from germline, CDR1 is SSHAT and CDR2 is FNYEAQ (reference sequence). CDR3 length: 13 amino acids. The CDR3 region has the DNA TGTGCCAGCAGCTTAACCCCAGAGGATGAGCAGTTCTTC. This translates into CASSLTPEDEQFF.